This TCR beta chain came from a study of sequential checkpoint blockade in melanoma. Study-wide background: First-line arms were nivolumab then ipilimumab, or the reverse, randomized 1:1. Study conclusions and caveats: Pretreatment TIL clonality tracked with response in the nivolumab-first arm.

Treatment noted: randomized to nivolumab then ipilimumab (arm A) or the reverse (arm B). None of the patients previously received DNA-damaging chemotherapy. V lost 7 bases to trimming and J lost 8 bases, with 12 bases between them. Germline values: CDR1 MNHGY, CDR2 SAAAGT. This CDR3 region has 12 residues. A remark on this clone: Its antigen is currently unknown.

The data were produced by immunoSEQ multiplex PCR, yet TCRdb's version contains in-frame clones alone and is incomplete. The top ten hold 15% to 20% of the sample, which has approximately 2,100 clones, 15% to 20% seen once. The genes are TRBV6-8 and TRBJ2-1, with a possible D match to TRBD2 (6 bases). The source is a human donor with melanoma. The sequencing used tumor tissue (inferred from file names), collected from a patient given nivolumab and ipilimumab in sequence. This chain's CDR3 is CASTLGGDEQFF. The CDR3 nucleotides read TGTGCCAGCACCCTCGGAGGGGATGAGCAGTTCTTC.